The T cell receptor (beta chain) described here comes from a study of spatial heterogeneity in lung cancer (dated by TCRdb to about 2019). At the level of the whole study: Samples were obtained from over 70 patients with early-stage, untreated non-small cell lung cancer from the lung TRACERx cohort. Both alpha and beta chains were TCR-sequenced in 200 to 250 tumor regions, under 80 matched nontumor lung samples and roughly 50 PBMC samples obtained at surgery. Follow-up PBMC samples were sequenced whenever available, with a median time to follow-up of roughly 22 months after resection. Beta-chain transcripts were consistently detected in greater numbers than alpha-chain transcripts, which likely reflects a higher abundance of beta-chain transcripts. TCR repertoire features were related to nonsynonymous mutation counts determined by whole-exome sequencing of tumor tissue. In the raw uncorrected reads, each unique combination of TCR and UMI appeared more than ten times on average. In non-small cell lung cancer, the study made a quantitative comparison of TCR alpha and beta repertoires among multiple tumor regions, matched nontumor lung and blood.

Libraries were made using 5' RACE. The sample was run on a NextSeq 500. The TCR library protocol attached a unique molecular identifier to each TCR cDNA molecule to allow correction of PCR and sequencing errors. Per the authors' processing: Decombinator tools were used for TCR identification, UMI-based error correction and CDR3 extraction. Expanded TCRs were defined as those above a frequency of 2 per 1,000, corresponding to the top 1% of the tumor frequency distribution. Renyi diversity was calculated using the R vegan package after each repertoire was subsampled 100 times to 5,000 TCRs. CDR3 similarity networks were constructed using string-kernel similarity of amino acid triplets, with links drawn between CDR3s whose pairwise similarity was above 0.82. The public reads were run again by TCRdb, first through fastp at Q25 and then through MiXCR, and only productive beta chains were kept. Entries are consolidated by CDR3 protein sequence, retaining the most common genes and DNA. TCRdb's processing, not the authors', yielded these V and J calls. The sample yields fewer than 60,000 distinct CDR3 sequences; less than 9% were counted once. 35% to 45% of the sample rests with the top ten.

On the study overall, not on this receptor specifically: Ubiquitous expanded tumor TCRs were detected in blood more often at tumor resection than at routine follow-up. Additional single-cell paired TCR alpha and beta sequencing was considered necessary to confirm, at a functional level, the hypothesis that regional TCRs recognize regional mutations. Only 14 to 15 patients were included in the comparisons of baseline and follow-up blood repertoires.

The time point label, as the study defines it: blood at routine non-recurrence follow-up after resection. For TCR sequencing, whole RNA was extracted from tumor and nontumor lung tissue, or from cryopreserved PBMC samples, and no cell sorting was done. Only patients for whom sufficient RNA was available from at least two tumor regions were selected for TCR sequencing. CDR1 DFQATT and CDR2 SNEGSKA were looked up in the germline V gene (reference sequence). V is cut by 1 base and J by 6 bases, and the space between the germline ends is 6 bases. From its cysteine to its phenylalanine, the CDR3 spans 12 amino acids. Only the CDR3 region is kept as DNA, spanning 36 bases read in frame from base 1. In regard to this clonotype: Its recognized antigen is unknown. No much larger clone exists at a distance of one base, and base qualities are not known.

Recombination joined TRBV20-1 with TRBJ2-2; no confident D gene assignment can be made. The clonotype comes from a female donor with early-stage non-small cell lung cancer. The sample in question was PBMCs, obtained at follow-up. Here the CDR3 is given as CSARGRAGELFF. In nucleotides, the sequence is TGCAGTGCTAGAGGTCGAGCCGGGGAGCTGTTTTTT.